Below are 3 T cell receptor beta chains sequenced from a single sample in a study of T cell repertoires in cytomegalovirus infection. TCRdb used MiXCR to reprocess the reads, holding one entry per CDR3 protein. The sample gives about 740,000 distinct CDR3 sequences, less than 40% of which show up once; around 2.8% is in the top ten. Sequencing was done on a sample of PBMCs. Receptors were obtained from a human donor in good health (CMV status not recorded). Some clones in this sample may be carry-over from other donors' samples.

This clonotype has only a few counts. This sequence joins TRBV12-3 or TRBV12-4 and TRBJ2-1, with 9 bases lining up with TRBD1. This CDR3 has 12 amino acids. The V gene end was trimmed by 0 bases and the J gene end by 12 bases; junction bases not matched to a gene: 0. CDR3: CASSLAGQGQFF. CDR3 bases: TGTGCCAGCAGTTTAGCGGGACAGGGGCAGTTCTTC.

This clonotype was counted ten times or more. The chain recombines TRBV7-8 with TRBJ2-1; TRBD2 is a possible D gene (6 bases). Trimming took off 5 bases at V and 0 bases at J, with 14 bases between the two ends. Germline loops: CDR1 SGHVS, CDR2 FQNEAQ. The CDR3 contains 16 residues. This CDR3 is CASSRGGAFSYNEQFF. DNA for the CDR3: TGTGCCAGCAGCCGCGGAGGGGCCTTCTCCTACAATGAGCAGTTCTTC.

This clonotype has a handful of counts. V usage is TRBV7-9 and J usage is TRBJ1-1, with D unresolved. The V gene's germline CDR1 is SEHNR and CDR2 FQNEAQ (reference sequence). Trimming removed 0 bases from V and 5 bases from J, with 7 bases in between. The CDR3 totals 13 residues. The chain's CDR3 is CASSLAAPTEAFF. The CDR3 coding sequence is TGTGCCAGCAGCTTAGCGGCGCCTACTGAAGCTTTCTTT.